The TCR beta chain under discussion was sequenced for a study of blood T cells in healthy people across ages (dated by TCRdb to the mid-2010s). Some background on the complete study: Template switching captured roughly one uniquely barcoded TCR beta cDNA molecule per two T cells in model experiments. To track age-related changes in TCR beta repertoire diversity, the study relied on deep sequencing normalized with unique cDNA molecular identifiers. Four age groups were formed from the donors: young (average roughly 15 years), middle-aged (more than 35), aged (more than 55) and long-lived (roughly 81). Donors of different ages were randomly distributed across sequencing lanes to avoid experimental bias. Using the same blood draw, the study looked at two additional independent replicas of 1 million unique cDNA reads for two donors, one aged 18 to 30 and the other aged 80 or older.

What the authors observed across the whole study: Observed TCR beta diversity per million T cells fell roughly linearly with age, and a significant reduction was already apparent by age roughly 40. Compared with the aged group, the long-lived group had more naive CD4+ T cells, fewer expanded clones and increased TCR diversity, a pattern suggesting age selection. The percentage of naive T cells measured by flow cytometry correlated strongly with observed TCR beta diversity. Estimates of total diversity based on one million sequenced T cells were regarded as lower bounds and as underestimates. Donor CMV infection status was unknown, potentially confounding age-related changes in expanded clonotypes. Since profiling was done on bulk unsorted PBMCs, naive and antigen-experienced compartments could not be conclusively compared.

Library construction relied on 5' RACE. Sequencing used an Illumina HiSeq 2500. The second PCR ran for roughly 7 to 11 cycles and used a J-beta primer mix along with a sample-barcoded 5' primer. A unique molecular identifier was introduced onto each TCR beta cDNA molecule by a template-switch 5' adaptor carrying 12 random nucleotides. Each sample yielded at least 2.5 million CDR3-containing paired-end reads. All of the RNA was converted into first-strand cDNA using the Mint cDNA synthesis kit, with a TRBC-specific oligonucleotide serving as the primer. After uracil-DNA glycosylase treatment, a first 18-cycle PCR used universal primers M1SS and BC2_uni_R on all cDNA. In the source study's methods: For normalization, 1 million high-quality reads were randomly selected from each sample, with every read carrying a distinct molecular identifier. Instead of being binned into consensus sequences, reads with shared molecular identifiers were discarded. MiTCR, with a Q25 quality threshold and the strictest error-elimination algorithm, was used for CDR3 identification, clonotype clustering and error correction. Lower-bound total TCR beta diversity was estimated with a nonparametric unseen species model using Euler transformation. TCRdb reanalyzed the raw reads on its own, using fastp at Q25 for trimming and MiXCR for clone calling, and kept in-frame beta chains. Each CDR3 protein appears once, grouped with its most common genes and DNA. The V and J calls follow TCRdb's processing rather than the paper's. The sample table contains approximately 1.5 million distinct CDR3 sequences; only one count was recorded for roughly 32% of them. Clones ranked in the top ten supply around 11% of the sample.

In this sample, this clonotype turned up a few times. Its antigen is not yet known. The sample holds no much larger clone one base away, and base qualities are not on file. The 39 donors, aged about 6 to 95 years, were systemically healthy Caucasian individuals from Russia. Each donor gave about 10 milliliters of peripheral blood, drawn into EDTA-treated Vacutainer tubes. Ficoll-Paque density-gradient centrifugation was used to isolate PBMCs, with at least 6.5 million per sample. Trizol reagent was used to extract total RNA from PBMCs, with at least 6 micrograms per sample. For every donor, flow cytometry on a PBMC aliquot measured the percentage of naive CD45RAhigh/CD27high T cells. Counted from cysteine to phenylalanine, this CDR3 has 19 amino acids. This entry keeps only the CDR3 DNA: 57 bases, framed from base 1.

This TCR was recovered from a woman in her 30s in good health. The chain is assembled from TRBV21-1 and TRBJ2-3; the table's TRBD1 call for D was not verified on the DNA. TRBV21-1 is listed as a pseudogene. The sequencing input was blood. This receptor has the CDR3 CASSGLSDLRDSKTDTQYF. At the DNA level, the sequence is TGTGCCAGCAGCGGACTATCCGACCTCCGGGACAGCAAGACAGATACGCAGTATTTT.